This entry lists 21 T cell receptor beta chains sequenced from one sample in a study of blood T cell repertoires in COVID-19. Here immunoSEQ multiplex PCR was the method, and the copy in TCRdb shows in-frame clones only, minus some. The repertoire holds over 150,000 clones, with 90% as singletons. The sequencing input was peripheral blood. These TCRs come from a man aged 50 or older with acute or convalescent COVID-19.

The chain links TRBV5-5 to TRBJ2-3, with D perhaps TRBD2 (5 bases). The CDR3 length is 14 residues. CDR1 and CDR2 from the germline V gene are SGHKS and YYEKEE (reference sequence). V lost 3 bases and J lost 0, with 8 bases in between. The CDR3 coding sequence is TGTGCCAGCAGCTCCCGGGGTAGCACAGATACGCAGTATTTT. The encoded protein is CASSSRGSTDTQYF.

DNA of the CDR3: TGTGCCAGCAGCCTAGAGGGACAGGGACACACTGAAGCTTTCTTT. Encoded protein: CASSLEGQGHTEAFF. The chain combines TRBV9 with TRBJ1-1, with 9 bases aligning to TRBD1. Looked up from germline, CDR1 is SGDLS and CDR2 is YYNGEE. V trimming: 4 bases; J trimming: 3 bases; junction bases outside the gene matches: 7. There are 15 residues in the CDR3.

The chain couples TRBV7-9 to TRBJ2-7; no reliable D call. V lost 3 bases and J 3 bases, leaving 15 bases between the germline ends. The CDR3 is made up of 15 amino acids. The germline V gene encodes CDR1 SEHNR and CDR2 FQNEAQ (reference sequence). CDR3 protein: CASSFGPPEVYEQYF. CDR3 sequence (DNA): TGTGCCAGCAGCTTCGGTCCTCCCGAAGTCTACGAGCAGTACTTC.

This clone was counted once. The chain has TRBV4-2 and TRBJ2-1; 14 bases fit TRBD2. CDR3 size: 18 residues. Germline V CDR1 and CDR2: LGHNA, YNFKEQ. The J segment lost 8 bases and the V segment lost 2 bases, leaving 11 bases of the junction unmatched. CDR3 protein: CASSQTTGTSGSHHEQFF. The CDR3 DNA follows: TGTGCCAGCAGCCAAACGACCGGGACTAGCGGGAGTCACCATGAGCAGTTCTTC.

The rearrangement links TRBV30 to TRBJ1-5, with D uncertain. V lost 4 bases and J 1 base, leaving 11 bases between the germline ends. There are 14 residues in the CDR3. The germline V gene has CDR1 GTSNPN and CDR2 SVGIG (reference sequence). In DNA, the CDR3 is TGTGCCTGGACAAAAAAGAGGAGCAATCAGCCCCAGCATTTT. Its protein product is CAWTKKRSNQPQHF.

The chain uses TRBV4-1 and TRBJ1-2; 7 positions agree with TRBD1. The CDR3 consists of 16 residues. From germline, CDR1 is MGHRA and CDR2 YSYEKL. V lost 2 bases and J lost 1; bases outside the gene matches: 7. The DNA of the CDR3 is TGCGCCAGCAGCCAACAGACGGACAGGTATAACTATGGCTACACCTTC. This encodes CASSQQTDRYNYGYTF.

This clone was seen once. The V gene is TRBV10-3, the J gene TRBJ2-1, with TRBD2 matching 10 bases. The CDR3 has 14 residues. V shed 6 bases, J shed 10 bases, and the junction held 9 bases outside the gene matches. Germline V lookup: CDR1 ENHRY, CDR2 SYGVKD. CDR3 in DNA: TGTGCCATCAGCATTACTAGCGGGACTGGAGAGCAGTTCTTC. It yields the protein CAISITSGTGEQFF.

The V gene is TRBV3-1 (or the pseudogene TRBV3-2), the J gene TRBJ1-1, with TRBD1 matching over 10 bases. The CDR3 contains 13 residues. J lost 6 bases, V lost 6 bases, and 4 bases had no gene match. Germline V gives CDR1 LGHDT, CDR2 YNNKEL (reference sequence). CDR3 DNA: TGTGCCAGCAGGAGACAGGGGGCCGCTGAAGCTTTCTTT. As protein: CASRRQGAAEAFF.

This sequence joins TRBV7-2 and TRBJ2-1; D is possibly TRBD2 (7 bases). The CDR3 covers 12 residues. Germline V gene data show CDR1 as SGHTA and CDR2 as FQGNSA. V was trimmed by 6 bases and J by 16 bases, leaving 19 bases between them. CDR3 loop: CASRAPGGGSFF. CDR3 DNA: TGTGCCAGCAGGGCCCCGGGGGGCGGGAGTTTCTTC.

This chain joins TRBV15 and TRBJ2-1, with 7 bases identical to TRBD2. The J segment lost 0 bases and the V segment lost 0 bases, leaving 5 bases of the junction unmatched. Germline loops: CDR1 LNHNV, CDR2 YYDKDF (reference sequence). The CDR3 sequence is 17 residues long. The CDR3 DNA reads TGTGCCACCAGCAGAGAACGCCGACTAGCCTCCTACAATGAGCAGTTCTTC. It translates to CATSRERRLASYNEQFF.

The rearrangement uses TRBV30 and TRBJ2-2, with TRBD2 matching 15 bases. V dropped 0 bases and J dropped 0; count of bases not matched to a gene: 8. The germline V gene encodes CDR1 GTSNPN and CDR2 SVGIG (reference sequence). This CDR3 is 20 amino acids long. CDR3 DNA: TGTGCCTGGAGTGTACCAGGACTAGCGGGGGGGAAGGCGAACACCGGGGAGCTGTTTTTT. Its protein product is CAWSVPGLAGGKANTGELFF.

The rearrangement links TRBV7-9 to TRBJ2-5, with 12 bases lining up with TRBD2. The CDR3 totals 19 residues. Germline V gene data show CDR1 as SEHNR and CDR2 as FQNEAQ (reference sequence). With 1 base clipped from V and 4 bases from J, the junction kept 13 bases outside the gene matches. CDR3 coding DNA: TGTGCCAGCAGCTTAGAGTGGTCGACTAGCGGGAGCGGTGGAGAGACCCAGTACTTC. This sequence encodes CASSLEWSTSGSGGETQYF. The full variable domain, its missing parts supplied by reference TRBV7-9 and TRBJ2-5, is DTGVSQNPRHKITKRGQNVTFRCDPISEHNRLYWYRQTLGQGPEFLTYFQNEAQLEKSRLLSDRFSAERPKGSFSTLEIQRTEQGDSAMYLCASSLEWSTSGSGGETQYFGPGTRLLVL.

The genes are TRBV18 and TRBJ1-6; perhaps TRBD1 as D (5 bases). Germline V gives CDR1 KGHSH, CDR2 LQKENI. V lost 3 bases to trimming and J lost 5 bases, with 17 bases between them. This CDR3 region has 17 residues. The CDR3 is CASSPTLMPGHNSPLHF. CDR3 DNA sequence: TGTGCCAGCTCACCTACCCTTATGCCAGGGCATAATTCACCCCTCCACTTT.

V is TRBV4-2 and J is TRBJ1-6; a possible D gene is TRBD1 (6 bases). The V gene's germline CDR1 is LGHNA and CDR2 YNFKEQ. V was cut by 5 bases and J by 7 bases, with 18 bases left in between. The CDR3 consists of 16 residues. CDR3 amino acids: CASSGDTSLRNSPLHF. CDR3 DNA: TGTGCCAGCAGCGGGGACACCTCCCTGAGGAATTCACCCCTCCACTTT.

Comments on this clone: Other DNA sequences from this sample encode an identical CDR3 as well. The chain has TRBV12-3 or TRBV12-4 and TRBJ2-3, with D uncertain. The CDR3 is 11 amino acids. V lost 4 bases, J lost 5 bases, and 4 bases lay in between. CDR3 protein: CASSSRDTQYF. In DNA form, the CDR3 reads TGTGCCAGCAGTTCTCGAGATACGCAGTATTTT.

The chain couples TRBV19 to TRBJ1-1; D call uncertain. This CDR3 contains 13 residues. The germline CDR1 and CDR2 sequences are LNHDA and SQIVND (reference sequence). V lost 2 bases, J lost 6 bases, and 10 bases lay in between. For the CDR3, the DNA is TGTGCCAGTAGTATAAAGCAGAGCGCTGAAGCTTTCTTT. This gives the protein CASSIKQSAEAFF.

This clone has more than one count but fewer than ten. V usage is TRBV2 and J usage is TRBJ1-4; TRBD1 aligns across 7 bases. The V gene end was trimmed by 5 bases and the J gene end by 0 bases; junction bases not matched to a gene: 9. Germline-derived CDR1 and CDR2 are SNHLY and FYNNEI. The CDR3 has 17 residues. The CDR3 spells CASSQRGQETTNEKLFF. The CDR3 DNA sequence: TGTGCCAGCAGTCAAAGGGGGCAAGAGACAACTAATGAAAAACTGTTTTTT.

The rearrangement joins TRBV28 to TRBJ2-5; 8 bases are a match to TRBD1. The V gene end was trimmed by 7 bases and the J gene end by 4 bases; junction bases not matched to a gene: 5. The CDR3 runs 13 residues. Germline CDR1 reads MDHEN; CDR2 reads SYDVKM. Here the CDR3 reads CASTRTGRETQYF. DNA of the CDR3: TGTGCCAGCACCAGGACAGGGAGAGAGACCCAGTACTTC.

CDR3 DNA: TGTGCCAGCAGTAATCAGGGTGATTCACCCCTCCACTTT. Protein product: CASSNQGDSPLHF. This sequence joins TRBV25-1 and TRBJ1-6; D may be TRBD1 (5 bases). The CDR3 loop spans 13 amino acids. The germline V gene encodes CDR1 MGHDK and CDR2 SYGVNS. V lost 5 bases and J 8 bases, leaving 10 bases between the germline ends.

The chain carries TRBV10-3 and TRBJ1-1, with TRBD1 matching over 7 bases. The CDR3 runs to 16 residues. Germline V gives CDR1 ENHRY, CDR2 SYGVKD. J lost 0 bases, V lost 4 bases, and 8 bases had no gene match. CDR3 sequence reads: CAISGGQASVNTEAFF. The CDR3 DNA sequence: TGTGCCATCAGTGGCGGACAGGCCTCCGTGAACACTGAAGCTTTCTTT.

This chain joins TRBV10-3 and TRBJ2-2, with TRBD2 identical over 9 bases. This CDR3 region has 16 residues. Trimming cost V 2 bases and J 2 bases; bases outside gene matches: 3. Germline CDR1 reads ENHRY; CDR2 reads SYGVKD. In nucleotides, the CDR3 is TGTGCCATCAGTGAGGGAGCGGGAGGAAACACCGGGGAGCTGTTTTTT. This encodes CAISEGAGGNTGELFF.